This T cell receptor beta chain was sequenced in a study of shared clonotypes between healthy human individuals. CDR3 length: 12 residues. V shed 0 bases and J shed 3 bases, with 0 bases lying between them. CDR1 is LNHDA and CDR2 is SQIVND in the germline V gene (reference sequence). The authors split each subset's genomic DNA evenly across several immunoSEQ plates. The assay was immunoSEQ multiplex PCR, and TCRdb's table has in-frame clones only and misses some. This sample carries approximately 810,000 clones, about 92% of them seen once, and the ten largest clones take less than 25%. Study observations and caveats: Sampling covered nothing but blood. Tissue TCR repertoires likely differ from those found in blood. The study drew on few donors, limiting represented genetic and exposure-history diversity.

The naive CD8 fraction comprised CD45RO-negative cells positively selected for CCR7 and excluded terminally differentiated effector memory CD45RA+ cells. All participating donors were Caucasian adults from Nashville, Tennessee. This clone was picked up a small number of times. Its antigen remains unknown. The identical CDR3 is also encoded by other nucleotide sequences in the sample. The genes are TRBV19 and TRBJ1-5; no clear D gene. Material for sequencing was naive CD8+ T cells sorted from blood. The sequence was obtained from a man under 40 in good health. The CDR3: CASSIDNQPQHF. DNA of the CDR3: TGTGCCAGTAGTATAGACAATCAGCCCCAGCATTTT. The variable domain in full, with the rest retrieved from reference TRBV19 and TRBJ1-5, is DGGITQSPKYLFRKEGQNVTLSCEQNLNHDAMYWYRQDPGQGLRLIYYSQIVNDFQKGDIAEGYSVSREKKESFPLTVTSAQKNPTAFYLCASSIDNQPQHFGDGTRLSIL.